This is a list of T cell receptor beta chains from one sample in a study of siplizumab effects on memory and regulatory T cells. This table comes from immunoSEQ multiplex PCR, and its TCRdb copy is limited to in-frame clones, with some not included. The profile shows 98,000 or so clones, over 90% of them singletons. The sample consisted of Tregs sorted from blood. Receptors originate from a human donor in good health. Each CDR3 is given with its conserved first and last residue. Each record gives: V gene, J gene, CDR3 protein.

V: TRBV6-1
J: TRBJ1-5
CDR3: CASSARWLSNQPQHF

V: TRBV6-6
J: TRBJ2-2
CDR3: CASSKSGTPTGELFF

V: TRBV9
J: TRBJ2-1
CDR3: CASSGGLLNEQFF

V: TRBV6-5
J: TRBJ2-2
CDR3: CASSRIGGGELFF

V: TRBV5-6
J: TRBJ2-7
CDR3: CASSYRGLSYEQYF

V: TRBV6-1
J: TRBJ2-2
CDR3: CASSGDVTGELFF

V: TRBV7-3
J: TRBJ2-5
CDR3: CASSLGRGPGETQYF

V: TRBV7-9
J: TRBJ2-2
CDR3: CASSLVWSGSTGELFF

V: TRBV7-8
J: TRBJ2-3
CDR3: CASSLERTRVDTQYF

V: TRBV10-3
J: TRBJ1-2
CDR3: CAISDVGRANSGYTF

V: TRBV7-6
J: TRBJ2-7
CDR3: CASSPRQGVREQYF

V: TRBV19
J: TRBJ2-2
CDR3: CASRPSAPGTPNTGELFF

V: TRBV2
J: TRBJ1-2
CDR3: CASILNRGQGGYTF

V: TRBV2
J: TRBJ2-7
CDR3: CASSFRPGTYEQYF

V: TRBV21-1
J: TRBJ2-2
CDR3: CASSPRQGRPTGELFF

V: TRBV30
J: TRBJ1-3
CDR3: CAWSTGQGHGTIYF

V: TRBV7-9
J: TRBJ1-5
CDR3: CASSLGTQTNQPQHF

V: TRBV6-5
J: TRBJ1-2
CDR3: CASGQGYGYTF

V: TRBV30
J: TRBJ2-3
CDR3: CAWGTGTSGTDTQYF

V: TRBV6-5
J: TRBJ1-1
CDR3: CASRRTGGTEAFF

V: TRBV5-1
J: TRBJ2-5
CDR3: CASSLKETQYF

V: TRBV5-4
J: TRBJ1-1
CDR3: CASSLTLRDTEAFF

V: TRBV18
J: TRBJ2-5
CDR3: CASSPNSGETQYF

V: TRBV6-5
J: TRBJ2-3
CDR3: CASGGSTDTQYF

V: TRBV7-8
J: TRBJ1-1
CDR3: CASSSRPLGDTEAFF

V: TRBV6-5
J: TRBJ1-6
CDR3: CASSSSALPLHF

V: TRBV29-1
J: TRBJ2-5
CDR3: CSVVPGGHETQYF

V: TRBV19
J: TRBJ2-3
CDR3: CASSITLTDTQYF

V: TRBV6-5
J: TRBJ1-6
CDR3: CASRGQGINSPLHF

V: TRBV7-9
J: TRBJ2-2
CDR3: CASSSRGDTGELFF

V: TRBV5-8
J: TRBJ1-4
CDR3: CASRRDRGLGEKLFF

V: TRBV6-1
J: TRBJ1-4
CDR3: CASSASGQFNEKLFF

V: TRBV5-6
J: TRBJ2-7
CDR3: CASSLLAGDEQYF

V: TRBV6-1
J: TRBJ1-5
CDR3: CASSGQGDQPQHF

V: TRBV30
J: TRBJ2-7
CDR3: CAWTTPGTKVEQYF

V: TRBV5-1
J: TRBJ2-7
CDR3: CASSFGQFYEQYF

V: TRBV11-3
J: TRBJ1-4
CDR3: CASNPGQGSNEKLFF

V: TRBV5-1
J: TRBJ2-1
CDR3: CASSFNSGYNEQFF

V: TRBV20-1
J: TRBJ1-2
CDR3: CSARFYGYTF

V: TRBV29-1
J: TRBJ1-2
CDR3: CSVQGTAAGYTF

V: TRBV5-1
J: TRBJ2-5
CDR3: CASSLAVTGGLETQYF

V: TRBV6-1
J: TRBJ2-1
CDR3: CASSEFGVNSYNEQFF

V: TRBV28
J: TRBJ1-4
CDR3: CASSPEFREKLFF

V: TRBV2
J: TRBJ1-5
CDR3: CASGGSWYQPQHF

V: TRBV5-1
J: TRBJ1-2
CDR3: CASSLESGLGGYTF

V: TRBV27
J: TRBJ2-7
CDR3: CASSYTVIAFRGRFYEQYF

V: TRBV4-1
J: TRBJ2-2
CDR3: CASSRIQGATNTGELFF

V: TRBV9
J: TRBJ2-7
CDR3: CASSVGGAQGYEQYF

V: TRBV9
J: TRBJ2-7
CDR3: CASSGLAEAYEQYF

V: TRBV6-5
J: TRBJ1-2
CDR3: CASRYRATSNYGYTF

V: TRBV5-1
J: TRBJ2-2
CDR3: CASSILGRSSGEFGELFF

V: TRBV9
J: TRBJ2-1
CDR3: CASSAGPADEQFF

V: TRBV11-2
J: TRBJ2-2
CDR3: CASSKGTGGVTGELFF

V: TRBV5-1
J: TRBJ2-3
CDR3: CASSLRAWDTQYF

V: TRBV4-1
J: TRBJ1-2
CDR3: CASSQDRRVLYGYTF

V: TRBV5-4
J: TRBJ2-1
CDR3: CASSLSRGISEQFF

V: TRBV7-2
J: TRBJ1-6
CDR3: CASSLVVGVGDNSPLHF